The sequence of this T cell receptor (beta chain) was determined in a study of regulatory T cells in long-lasting Graves disease. Arm-PCR of CDR3 regions with iRepertoire HTBI primers generated TCR beta libraries. TCRdb recomputed calls from the multiplex PCR reads with MiXCR, one row per CDR3 protein. The data hold about half a million distinct CDR3 sequences, with about 20% observed a single time. Described time point: persistent/refractory GD, antithyroid drugs over 5 years with positive TRAb. RNA extracted from PBMCs served as the sequencing template. In this sample, this clonotype turned up many times. V was clipped by 4 bases and J by 7 bases; unmatched bases: 6. CDR3 length equals 13 residues. Germline CDR1 LNHDA, CDR2 SQIVND (reference sequence).

This specimen consisted of peripheral blood mononuclear cells (PBMCs), obtained when the disease was refractory, from a patient treated with antithyroid drugs. The chain uses TRBV19 and TRBJ1-1; 7 bases line up with TRBD1. This sequence originates from a female donor with Graves disease. The CDR3 DNA sequence: TGTGCCAGTAGTAAACAGGGGCAAGGTGAAGCTTTCTTT. Amino acid sequence: CASSKQGQGEAFF.